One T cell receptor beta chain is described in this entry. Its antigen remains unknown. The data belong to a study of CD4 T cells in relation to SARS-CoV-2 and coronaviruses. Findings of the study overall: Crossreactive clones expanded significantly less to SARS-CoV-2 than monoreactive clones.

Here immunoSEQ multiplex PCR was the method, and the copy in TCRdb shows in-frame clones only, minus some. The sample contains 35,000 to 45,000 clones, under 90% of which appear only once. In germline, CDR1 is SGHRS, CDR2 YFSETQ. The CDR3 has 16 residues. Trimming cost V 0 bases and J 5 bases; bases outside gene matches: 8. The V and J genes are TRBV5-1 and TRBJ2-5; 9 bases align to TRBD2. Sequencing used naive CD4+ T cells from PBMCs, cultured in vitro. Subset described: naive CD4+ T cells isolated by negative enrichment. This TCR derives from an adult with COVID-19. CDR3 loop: CASSLGLAGVRETQYF. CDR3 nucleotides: TGCGCCAGCAGCTTGGGGTTAGCGGGAGTTCGGGAGACCCAGTACTTC.